The sequence of this TCR beta chain was determined in a study of T-cell reconstitution after alpha-beta-depleted transplantation in children. Study observations and caveats: Surviving recipient T cells and intrathymic progenitors accounted for some patients' high TCRbeta diversity at day 60. Expanded graft clones, several hundred of them, were reportedly the source of alpha-beta T cells about two months after transplant.

As concerns this clonotype: Its target is unknown.

Preparation of the TCRbeta library was carried out with unique molecular identifiers. MiXCR was run by TCRdb on the PCR reads, yielding one entry per CDR3 protein. The table includes about 640,000 distinct CDR3 sequences, 10% to 15% detected once. Sample: PBMCs, mostly from graft donor cells, taken 360 days after TCRalphabeta/CD19-depleted stem cell transplant. This clonotype was sampled from a male patient younger than 18 who had a stem cell transplant for acute myeloid leukemia, so the T cells may come from the graft donor.

The CDR3 here is CASSTSGTDRSGNTIYF. For the CDR3, the DNA is TGTGCCAGTAGTACCTCCGGGACAGATCGCTCTGGAAACACCATATATTTT. This chain connects TRBV19 to TRBJ1-3; 7 bases are shared with TRBD1. Looked up from germline, CDR1 is LNHDA and CDR2 is SQIVND (reference sequence). The J segment lost 0 bases and the V segment lost 4 bases, leaving 9 bases of the junction unmatched. This CDR3 has 17 amino acids.